These 26 T cell receptor beta chains share one sample of origin, sequenced in a study of T cell responses to AZD1222 COVID-19 vaccine. Only in-frame clones appear in the TCRdb table, and some are missing; sequencing was by immunoSEQ multiplex PCR. The table lists 110,000 or so clones, more than 75% of them singletons. The input for sequencing was peripheral blood, taken 28 days after the second AZD1222 dose. These receptors all stem from an adult who received the AZD1222 COVID-19 vaccine.

The gene calls are TRBV7-2 and TRBJ1-6, with TRBD1 matching over 8 bases. The V segment lost 9 bases and the J segment 0 bases; nucleotides outside the gene matches: 10. Germline CDR1 and CDR2: SGHTA and FQGNSA. This CDR3 is built from 17 residues. CDR3 DNA sequence: TGTGCCAGTCGAGGGGGACAGGCCAGCTCCTATAATTCACCCCTCCACTTT. Protein: CASRGGQASSYNSPLHF.

The chain has TRBV9 and TRBJ1-2; D gene unclear. The germline V gene has CDR1 SGDLS and CDR2 YYNGEE. The CDR3 covers 13 residues. V lost 4 bases and J 4 bases, leaving 11 bases between the germline ends. The CDR3 region is CASSPVPGYGYTF. CDR3 DNA sequence: TGTGCCAGCAGCCCGGTCCCGGGCTATGGCTACACCTTC.

This chain connects TRBV12-3 or TRBV12-4 to TRBJ1-2, with no clear D. The CDR3 runs to 12 residues. Trimming pared 4 bases from V and 8 bases from J, leaving 11 bases between. DNA of the CDR3: TGTGCCAGCAGTTCGGACGTAGGGGGCTACACCTTC. It specifies CASSSDVGGYTF.

The CDR3 sequence is CASSSQGLPNQPQHF. Written as DNA, the CDR3 is TGTGCCAGTAGTTCACAGGGCCTACCGAATCAGCCCCAGCATTTT. The J gene is TRBJ1-5, the V gene TRBV19; D is possibly TRBD1 (6 bases). Per the germline V gene, CDR1 is LNHDA and CDR2 is SQIVND (reference sequence). V lost 5 bases, J lost 4 bases, and 15 bases lay in between. The CDR3 has 15 amino acids.

As to this clone: The junction and the germline gene differ at one end; a read error may be behind it. The chain links TRBV7-7 to TRBJ2-1; 9 bases are a match to TRBD2. This CDR3 contains 17 residues. CDR1 and CDR2 from the germline V gene are SSHAT and FNYEAQ (reference sequence). The DNA of the CDR3 is TGTGCTAGCAGCTTAGTTACTAGCGGGTCCCCGTACAATGAGCAGTTCTTC. It codes for CASSLVTSGSPYNEQFF.

Only one count was recorded for this clone. This rearrangement joins TRBV5-1 to TRBJ2-5; 8 bases match TRBD1. CDR3 length: 13 residues. Per the germline V gene, CDR1 is SGHRS and CDR2 is YFSETQ. V lost 7 bases and J lost 9; bases outside the gene matches: 11. CDR3 sequence reads: CASRRTGSGAQYF. The CDR3, as DNA: TGCGCCAGCCGCCGGACAGGGTCCGGGGCCCAGTACTTC.

This chain uses TRBV7-9 with TRBJ1-3; a weak D match, TRBD1 (6 bases). V lost 5 bases and J lost 3, with 20 bases in between. Germline loops: CDR1 SEHNR, CDR2 FQNEAQ (reference sequence). The CDR3 runs 17 residues. This CDR3 reads CASSPRVPGANGNTIYF. The CDR3 nucleotides read TGTGCCAGCAGCCCTAGGGTCCCAGGGGCCAATGGAAACACCATATATTTT.

The gene calls are TRBV4-2 and TRBJ1-1; D is perhaps TRBD1 (5 bases). V was cut by 5 bases and J by 2 bases, with 15 bases left in between. There are 15 residues in the CDR3. Germline assignment: CDR1 LGHNA and CDR2 YNFKEQ. CDR3 loop: CASSTQGGVNTEAFF. Here the CDR3 DNA reads TGTGCCAGCAGCACTCAGGGCGGGGTAAACACTGAAGCTTTCTTT.

The chain joins TRBV5-4 to TRBJ1-1; 9 bases match TRBD1. The trim removed 6 bases at V and 4 bases at J, leaving 10 bases unmatched. The CDR3 covers 15 residues. The germline gives CDR1 SGHNT, CDR2 YYREEE (reference sequence). DNA of the CDR3: TGTGCCAGCAACCCTTTAGGGACAGGGATCACTGAAGCTTTCTTT. This encodes CASNPLGTGITEAFF.

The J gene is TRBJ1-5, the V gene TRBV27; 7 positions agree with TRBD1. The germline CDR1 and CDR2 sequences are MNHEY and SMNVEV (reference sequence). The length of the CDR3 is 16 residues. The V and J ends lost 4 bases and 0 bases, in that order; junction bases with no gene match: 6. This CDR3 reads CASSSRQGHSNQPQHF. CDR3 nucleotides: TGTGCCAGCAGTTCCAGACAGGGACATAGCAATCAGCCCCAGCATTTT.

The rearrangement links TRBV5-1 to TRBJ2-6; 8 positions agree with TRBD1. Germline V lookup: CDR1 SGHRS, CDR2 YFSETQ. J gave up 0 bases and V 4 bases, and 6 bases lay outside the gene matches. The CDR3 runs to 17 residues. Here the CDR3 DNA reads TGCGCCAGCAGCCAAGGACAGGGCATCTCTGGGGCCAACGTCCTGACTTTC. This translates into CASSQGQGISGANVLTF.

V usage is TRBV27 and J usage is TRBJ2-7; D is tentatively TRBD1 or TRBD2 (5 bases each). Trimming pared 7 bases from V and 2 bases from J, leaving 9 bases between. The germline V gene encodes CDR1 MNHEY and CDR2 SMNVEV (reference sequence). The CDR3 runs 12 residues. CDR3 amino acids: CASTGLAYEQYF. Written as DNA, the CDR3 is TGTGCCAGCACGGGGCTGGCCTACGAGCAGTACTTC.

V usage is TRBV30 and J usage is TRBJ1-2; the match to TRBD1 covers 8 bases. The CDR3 loop spans 14 amino acids. The germline V gene encodes CDR1 GTSNPN and CDR2 SVGIG (reference sequence). The J segment lost 5 bases and the V segment lost 2 bases, leaving 7 bases of the junction unmatched. The CDR3: CAWSPPQGAYGYTF. CDR3 DNA: TGTGCCTGGAGTCCCCCCCAGGGGGCTTATGGCTACACCTTC. The whole variable domain, filled in from reference TRBV30 and TRBJ1-2, reads SQTIHQWPATLVQPVGSPLSLECTVEGTSNPNLYWYRQAAGRGLQLLFYSVGIGQISSEVPQNLSASRPQDRQFILSSKKLLLSDSGFYLCAWSPPQGAYGYTFGSGTRLTVV.

The rearrangement uses TRBV6-2 or TRBV6-3 and TRBJ2-1, with 8 bases aligning to TRBD1. Germline loops: CDR1 MNHEY, CDR2 SVGEGT. The CDR3 contains 14 residues. After removal of 4 bases from V and 3 bases from J, the junction contained 2 bases not matched to a gene. DNA of the CDR3: TGTGCCAGCAGTTCGGGACAGGACTACAATGAGCAGTTCTTC. Translation gives CASSSGQDYNEQFF.

This clone was recorded a few times. The chain uses TRBV6-5 and TRBJ1-5, with 8 nucleotides matching TRBD1. The CDR3 has 13 residues. V gave up 7 bases and J gave up 7 bases; unmatched junction bases: 6. Looked up from germline, CDR1 is MNHEY and CDR2 is SVGAGI. The CDR3 loop reads CASKTGEIQPQHF. The CDR3 bases are TGTGCCAGCAAGACAGGGGAGATACAGCCCCAGCATTTT.

This rearrangement joins TRBV18 to TRBJ2-7; TRBD2 aligns across 7 bases. Germline lookup yields CDR1 KGHSH and CDR2 LQKENI. V lost 6 bases to trimming and J lost 5 bases; unmatched junction nucleotides: 19. The CDR3 totals 17 residues. The CDR3 here is CASSTILSGGSLHEQYF. DNA for the CDR3: TGTGCCAGCTCTACTATATTAAGTGGCGGGAGTCTACACGAGCAGTACTTC.

This sequence joins TRBV10-2 and TRBJ2-1; perhaps TRBD2 as D (5 bases). Germline-derived CDR1 and CDR2 are WSHSY and SAAADI. This CDR3 comprises 15 residues. The V and J ends lost 8 bases and 5 bases respectively, with 19 bases between them. The DNA of the CDR3 is TGCGCCAGCCGCTTCAGAGGGATTGCTAACAATGAGCAGTTCTTC. It yields the protein CASRFRGIANNEQFF.

The V and J genes are TRBV27 and TRBJ1-5; D uncertain. V lost 6 bases to trimming and J lost 0 bases, with 12 bases between them. The CDR3 loop spans 15 amino acids. The germline gives CDR1 MNHEY, CDR2 SMNVEV (reference sequence). The CDR3 DNA follows: TGTGCCAGCAGGCTAGATAGCAATAGCAATCAGCCCCAGCATTTT. This encodes CASRLDSNSNQPQHF.

The chain has TRBV27 and TRBJ1-2; D unresolved. The CDR3 has 12 amino acids. The germline V gene has CDR1 MNHEY and CDR2 SMNVEV (reference sequence). Trimming removed 4 bases at V and 8 bases at J, with 11 bases between. In DNA form, the CDR3 reads TGTGCCAGCAGTTATGACCGGTTAGGCTACACCTTC. Its protein is CASSYDRLGYTF.

The chain employs TRBV7-2 and TRBJ1-1; D uncertain. The CDR3 length is 11 residues. The V gene lost 2 bases and the J gene lost 11 bases, with 9 bases spanning the gap. Per the germline V gene, CDR1 is SGHTA and CDR2 is FQGNSA. As DNA, the CDR3 is TGTGCCAGCAGCTTAAACATGGTCGCTTTCTTT. Amino acids: CASSLNMVAFF.

In the case of this clone: This CDR3 is also generated by other DNA sequences in the sample. This rearrangement joins TRBV27 to TRBJ2-5, with TRBD2 identical over 9 bases. CDR1 is MNHEY, CDR2 SMNVEV, per germline (reference sequence). V shed 8 bases and J 4 bases; nucleotides not matched to a gene: 5. There are 13 residues in the CDR3. The DNA of the CDR3 is TGTGCCAGCGCCAGCGGGAGGAGAGAGACCCAGTACTTC. Translating gives CASASGRRETQYF.

V gene TRBV6-4 combines with J gene TRBJ2-1; TRBD2 aligns across 8 bases. Looked up from germline, CDR1 is MRHNA and CDR2 is SNTAGT. This CDR3 region has 18 residues. Trimming at V came to 4 bases and at J to 1 base, leaving 12 bases not matched to a gene. CDR3 region: CASSASGGEPGSYNEQFF. CDR3 coding DNA: TGTGCCAGCAGTGCCAGCGGGGGAGAGCCGGGGTCCTACAATGAGCAGTTCTTC.

The chain joins TRBV7-3 to TRBJ2-2; 8 bases are a match to TRBD1. J gave up 4 bases and V 3 bases, and 4 bases lay outside the gene matches. The CDR3 runs 15 residues. CDR1 and CDR2 (germline): SGHTA, FQGTGA. The CDR3 sequence is CASSLDRAVTGELFF. For the CDR3, the DNA is TGTGCCAGCAGCTTGGACAGGGCTGTCACCGGGGAGCTGTTTTTT.

This chain connects TRBV6-1 to TRBJ1-2, with TRBD1 matching over 8 bases. Germline V lookup: CDR1 MNHNS, CDR2 SASEGT. This CDR3 has 14 amino acids. The ends lost 3 bases at V and 4 bases at J; junction bases unmatched: 4. CDR3 loop: CASSDRDRLYGYTF. The CDR3 DNA sequence: TGTGCCAGCAGTGACAGGGACAGGCTCTATGGCTACACCTTC.

This clone was counted a single time. This sample includes further DNA sequences coding for the same CDR3. This chain links TRBV7-9 with TRBJ2-5; D call uncertain. The V and J ends lost 3 bases and 2 bases respectively, with 7 bases between them. Germline V lookup: CDR1 SEHNR, CDR2 FQNEAQ (reference sequence). CDR3 length: 13 amino acids. CDR3: CASSLGLQETQYF. The CDR3 region has the DNA TGTGCCAGCAGCTTGGGTCTACAAGAGACCCAGTACTTC.

This rearrangement joins TRBV6-5 to TRBJ1-1, with D perhaps matching TRBD1 (5 bases). Germline V lookup: CDR1 MNHEY, CDR2 SVGAGI. There are 15 residues in the CDR3. The V and J ends lost 0 bases and 8 bases respectively, with 16 bases between them. This CDR3 reads CASSYSRVPSGEAFF. As DNA, the CDR3 is TGTGCCAGCAGTTACTCCCGGGTTCCCTCAGGGGAAGCTTTCTTT.